A single sample is the source of the 13 T cell receptor beta chains below, sequenced in a study of radiotherapy plus CTLA-4 blockade in lung cancer. The protocol was immunoSEQ multiplex PCR, while the TCRdb copy is restricted to in-frame clones and leaves out a portion. The sample includes 75,000 or so clones, roughly 75% of them seen just once. The sequencing here drew on peripheral blood, taken from a patient treated with radiotherapy plus ipilimumab. These receptors were collected from a human donor with non-small cell lung cancer who had a complete response to radiotherapy plus ipilimumab.

In the case of this clone: The junction and the germline gene differ at one end; a read error may be behind it. This same CDR3 is encoded by further DNA sequences in the sample. This sequence joins TRBV6-1 and TRBJ1-1, with D perhaps matching TRBD1 (6 bases). CDR1 and CDR2 (germline): MNHNS, SASEGT. CDR3 length equals 13 residues. Here the CDR3 reads CASNTGKYTEAFF. The CDR3 DNA reads TGTGCCAGCAATACAGGGAAATACACTGAAGCTTTCTTC.

This chain links TRBV7-2 with TRBJ1-1, with D maybe TRBD1 (6 bases). With 5 bases removed from V and 0 bases from J, the gap between germline ends came to 25 bases. The CDR3 runs 19 residues. Germline CDR1 is SGHTA and CDR2 is FQGNSA. CDR3 in amino acids: CASSPRNRVGGGMNTEAFF. CDR3 DNA sequence: TGTGCCAGCAGCCCCAGAAACAGGGTCGGAGGCGGGATGAACACTGAAGCTTTCTTT.

About this clone itself: Other nucleotide sequences in the sample specify the same CDR3. J is TRBJ1-2 and V is TRBV6-5; 11 nucleotides line up with TRBD1. The CDR3 has 16 amino acids. V dropped 0 bases and J dropped 4; count of bases not matched to a gene: 4. Germline CDR1 MNHEY, CDR2 SVGAGI. The CDR3 loop is CASSYSRTGGGYGYTF. In DNA form, the CDR3 reads TGTGCCAGCAGTTACTCGCGGACAGGGGGCGGCTATGGCTACACCTTC.

The V call is TRBV6-5, the J call TRBJ2-7; D unresolved. The V end lost 4 bases, the J end lost 0 bases, and 10 bases lay between the germline ends. Per the germline V gene, CDR1 is MNHEY and CDR2 is SVGAGI. The CDR3 totals 14 residues. CDR3: CASSSTSSSYEQYF. The CDR3 nucleotides are TGTGCCAGCAGTTCCACGTCGAGCTCCTACGAGCAGTACTTC.

This rearrangement joins TRBV9 to TRBJ1-2; D is unresolved. The length of the CDR3 is 13 residues. The germline CDR1 and CDR2 sequences are SGDLS and YYNGEE. V shed 6 bases and J shed 6 bases, with 15 bases lying between them. CDR3 coding DNA: TGTGCCAGCACCCAAGCCTTCGGACATGGCTACACCTTC. Protein sequence: CASTQAFGHGYTF. Together with reference TRBV9 and TRBJ1-2, the CDR3 gives the full variable domain: DSGVTQTPKHLITATGQRVTLRCSPRSGDLSVYWYQQSLDQGLQFLIQYYNGEERAKGNILERFSAQQFPDLHSELNLSSLELGDSALYFCASTQAFGHGYTFGSGTRLTVV.

The chain links TRBV4-3 to TRBJ2-7, with D unresolved. This CDR3 comprises 13 residues. Trimming cost V 1 base and J 1 base, with 5 bases left between them. Germline-derived CDR1 and CDR2 are LGHNA and YSLEER. The CDR3 is CASSQGASYEQYF. The CDR3, as DNA: TGCGCCAGCAGCCAAGGGGCGTCCTACGAGCAGTACTTC.

The genes are TRBV5-6 and TRBJ2-7; tentative D call: TRBD2 (5 bases). Germline V gene sequence: CDR1 SGHDT, CDR2 YYEEEE. The CDR3 sequence is 16 residues long. The V end was cut by 3 bases, the J end by 2 bases, with 18 bases between. The CDR3 nucleotides are TGTGCCAGCAGCTCAACGCCTCGAGGGCAGACCTACGAGCAGTACTTC. Its translation: CASSSTPRGQTYEQYF.

The rearrangement links TRBV4-1 to TRBJ1-1; D gene unclear. V lost 3 bases, J lost 2 bases, and 4 bases lay in between. The CDR3 extends over 12 amino acids. Per germline, CDR1 MGHRA and CDR2 YSYEKL. The CDR3 here is CASSHGNTEAFF. CDR3 DNA sequence: TGCGCCAGCAGCCACGGAAACACTGAAGCTTTCTTT.

The V gene is TRBV7-2, the J gene TRBJ1-4; TRBD1 matches 11 bases. J gave up 8 bases and V 3 bases, and 5 bases lay outside the gene matches. Germline CDR1 is SGHTA and CDR2 is FQGNSA. CDR3 length equals 15 residues. The CDR3 here is CASSLGGQGDEKLFF. The CDR3 nucleotides read TGTGCCAGCAGCTTGGGGGGACAGGGGGACGAAAAACTGTTTTTT.

The rearrangement joins TRBV6-1 to TRBJ1-5; TRBD1 might be the D (6 bases). V was shortened by 6 bases and J by 3 bases, with 12 bases between the two germline ends. The V gene's germline CDR1 is MNHNS and CDR2 SASEGT. The CDR3 runs 14 residues. The CDR3 here is CASRPGQNNQPQHF. CDR3 nucleotides: TGTGCCAGCAGGCCCGGACAGAACAATCAGCCCCAGCATTTT.

The table lists this clone with a few counts. This chain connects TRBV9 to TRBJ2-1; possible D gene TRBD1, 5 bases. V lost 0 bases and J lost 9, with 16 bases in between. The germline V gene has CDR1 SGDLS and CDR2 YYNGEE. The CDR3 has 15 amino acids. The CDR3 sequence is CASSVGGFLGVEQFF. Here the CDR3 DNA reads TGTGCCAGCAGCGTAGGTGGGTTTCTAGGGGTTGAGCAGTTCTTC.

The rearrangement links TRBV15 to TRBJ2-7; possibly TRBD1 or TRBD2 for D (5 bases each). The V and J ends lost 3 bases and 5 bases respectively, with 8 bases between them. CDR3 length: 12 residues. From germline, CDR1 is LNHNV and CDR2 YYDKDF (reference sequence). The CDR3 spells CATSRGENEQYF. The CDR3 nucleotides read TGTGCCACCAGCAGGGGGGAGAACGAGCAGTACTTC.

This clone was detected only once. The chain joins TRBV1 to TRBJ2-1; the listed D gene, TRBD2, was not tested against the DNA. TRBV1 corresponds to a pseudogene. The CDR3 sequence is 14 residues long. CDR3 region: CTSSQGLAIDEQFF. DNA for the CDR3: TGCACCAGCAGCCAGGGACTAGCTATTGATGAGCAGTTCTTC.